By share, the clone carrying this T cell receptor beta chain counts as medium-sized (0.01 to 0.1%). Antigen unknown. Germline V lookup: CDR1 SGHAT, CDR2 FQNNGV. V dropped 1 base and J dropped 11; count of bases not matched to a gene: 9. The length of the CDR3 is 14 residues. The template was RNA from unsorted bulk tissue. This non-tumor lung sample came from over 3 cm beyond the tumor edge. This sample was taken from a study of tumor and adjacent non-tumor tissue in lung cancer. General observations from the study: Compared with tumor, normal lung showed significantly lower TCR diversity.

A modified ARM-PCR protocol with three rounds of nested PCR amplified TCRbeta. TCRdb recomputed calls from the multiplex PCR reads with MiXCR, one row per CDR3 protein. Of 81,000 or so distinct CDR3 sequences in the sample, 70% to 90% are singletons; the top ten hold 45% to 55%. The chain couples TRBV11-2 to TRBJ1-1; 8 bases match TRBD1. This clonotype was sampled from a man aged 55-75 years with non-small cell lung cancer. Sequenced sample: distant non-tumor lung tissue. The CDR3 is CASSLAPGTGGAFF. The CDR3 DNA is TGTGCCAGCAGCTTAGCCCCCGGGACAGGAGGGGCTTTCTTT.